This TCR beta chain was sequenced during a study of CD8 T cells in Susac syndrome. CD8+ and CD4+ T cells from blood underwent TCR beta sequencing. The multiple sclerosis control group comprised treatment-naive patients with stable or active relapsing-remitting disease. Negative isolation was used for CD8+ and CD4+ T cells, and FACS enrichment was applied to TEMRA cells. The authors reverse transcribed roughly 0.5 to 1 ug RNA with random hexamers. The immunoSEQ assay covered 54 Vbeta and 13 Jbeta segments for CDR3. TCRdb ran MiXCR on the immunoSEQ multiplex PCR reads and lists one entry per CDR3 protein. The sample has about 200,000 distinct CDR3 sequences; about 90% are singletons. Trimming shortened V by 1 base and J by 3 bases, and 15 bases separated the two germline ends. Germline CDR1 LGHDT, CDR2 YNNKEL (reference sequence). This CDR3 region has 16 residues.

The source of this sequence is a human donor with multiple sclerosis. The sample was CD8+ T cells from PBMCs. This chain connects TRBV3-1 to TRBJ1-1; D ambiguous. The CDR3 nucleotides read TGTGCCAGCAGCCAAGTTTTGGAGGTCAGCGACACTGAAGCTTTCTTT. The encoded protein is CASSQVLEVSDTEAFF.